The entry that follows covers one T cell receptor beta chain sequence. Germline values: CDR1 LNHDA, CDR2 SQIVND (reference sequence). Trimming removed 7 bases from V and 7 bases from J, with 19 bases in between. The CDR3 extends over 15 amino acids. In the authors' workflow: Estimation of nucleated cell counts relied on the amplification of reference gene primers. Method: immunoSEQ multiplex PCR; TCRdb's copy keeps in-frame clones and lacks some. The D gene and trimming were derived from the DNA, and the V and J assignments and clone size from that table. The sample has a few hundred thousand clones, roughly 84% seen once. This specimen comes from a study of blood T cell repertoires in COVID-19. The wider study: PBMCs, B-cell-depleted T cells, or T cells were the source of the cDNA or gDNA that made up the material.

Material: peripheral blood. The sequence came from a woman in her sixties or seventies who had recovered from COVID-19. The J gene is TRBJ1-4, the V gene TRBV19, with D perhaps matching TRBD1 (6 bases). DNA for the CDR3: TGTGCCAGTAAATCTTCCCCCTCACAGGGTGAAAAACTGTTTTTT. Its translation is CASKSSPSQGEKLFF.